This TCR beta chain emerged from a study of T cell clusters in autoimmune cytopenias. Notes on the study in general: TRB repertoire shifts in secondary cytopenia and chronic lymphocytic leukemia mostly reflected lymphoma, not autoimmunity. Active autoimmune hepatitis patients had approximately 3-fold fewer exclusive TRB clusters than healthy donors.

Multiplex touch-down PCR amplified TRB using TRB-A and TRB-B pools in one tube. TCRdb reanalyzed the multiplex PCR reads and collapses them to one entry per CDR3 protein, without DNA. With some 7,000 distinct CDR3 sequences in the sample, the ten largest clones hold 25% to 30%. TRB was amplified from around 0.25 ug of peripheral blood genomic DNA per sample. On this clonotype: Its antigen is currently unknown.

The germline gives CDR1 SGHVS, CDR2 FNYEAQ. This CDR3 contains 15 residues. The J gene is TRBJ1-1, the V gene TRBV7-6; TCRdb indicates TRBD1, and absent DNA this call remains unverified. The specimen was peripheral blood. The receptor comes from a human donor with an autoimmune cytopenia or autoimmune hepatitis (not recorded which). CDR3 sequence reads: CASSPTGLLGTEAFF.